This entry describes one T cell receptor beta chain. Methods used by the authors: Estimated nucleated cell counts came from reference gene primer amplification. Profiled with immunoSEQ multiplex PCR; TCRdb holds only in-frame clones, not every one. V and J calls and clone size are given by that table; D and trimming were obtained from the DNA. This sample carries fewer than 65,000 clones, approximately 91% of them seen once, and the ten largest clones take about 7%. Looked up from germline, CDR1 is LNHDA and CDR2 is SQIVND (reference sequence). This CDR3 comprises 14 residues. V dropped 7 bases and J dropped 1 base, with 13 bases sitting between them. This entry belongs to a study of blood T cell repertoires in COVID-19. The wider study: COVID-19 samples, acute and convalescent, were from the United States, Italy and Spain. In each case, the material was cDNA or gDNA derived from T cells, B-cell-depleted T cells, or PBMCs.

The gene calls are TRBV19 and TRBJ1-1, with D maybe TRBD1 (6 bases). The sequence came from a woman aged 55-69 years with active or convalescent COVID-19. The material sequenced was peripheral blood. CDR3 DNA: TGTGCCAGTAACCCAGGGGATAGGAACACTGAAGCTTTCTTT. This gives the protein CASNPGDRNTEAFF.